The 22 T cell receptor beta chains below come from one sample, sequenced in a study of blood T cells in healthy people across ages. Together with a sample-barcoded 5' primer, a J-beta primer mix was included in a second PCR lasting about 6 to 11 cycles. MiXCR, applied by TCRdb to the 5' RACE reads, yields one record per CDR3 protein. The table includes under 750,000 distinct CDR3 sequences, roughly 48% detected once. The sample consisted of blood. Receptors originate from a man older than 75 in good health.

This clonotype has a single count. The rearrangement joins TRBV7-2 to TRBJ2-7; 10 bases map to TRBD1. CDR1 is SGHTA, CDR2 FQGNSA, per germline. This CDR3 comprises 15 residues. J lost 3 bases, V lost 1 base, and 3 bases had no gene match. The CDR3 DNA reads TGTGCCAGCAGCTTAGTCGGGACAGGGGACTACGAGCAGTACTTC. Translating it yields CASSLVGTGDYEQYF.

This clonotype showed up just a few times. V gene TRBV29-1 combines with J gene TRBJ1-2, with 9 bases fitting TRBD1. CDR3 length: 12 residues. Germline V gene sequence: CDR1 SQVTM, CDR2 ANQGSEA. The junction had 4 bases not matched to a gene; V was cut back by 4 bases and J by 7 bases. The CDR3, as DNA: TGCAGCGTTGCACAGGGGGCGCCTGGCTACACCTTC. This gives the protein CSVAQGAPGYTF.

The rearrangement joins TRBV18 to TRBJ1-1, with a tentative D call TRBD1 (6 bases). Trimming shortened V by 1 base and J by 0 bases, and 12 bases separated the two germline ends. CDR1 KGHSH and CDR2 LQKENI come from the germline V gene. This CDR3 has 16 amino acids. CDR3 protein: CASSPQGGGLNTEAFF. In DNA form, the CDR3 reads TGTGCCAGCTCACCACAGGGAGGGGGATTGAACACTGAAGCTTTCTTT. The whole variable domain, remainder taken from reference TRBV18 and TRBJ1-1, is NAGVMQNPRHLVRRRGQEARLRCSPMKGHSHVYWYRQLPEEGLKFMVYLQKENIIDESGMPKERFSAEFPKEGPSILRIQQVVRGDSAAYFCASSPQGGGLNTEAFFGQGTRLTVV.

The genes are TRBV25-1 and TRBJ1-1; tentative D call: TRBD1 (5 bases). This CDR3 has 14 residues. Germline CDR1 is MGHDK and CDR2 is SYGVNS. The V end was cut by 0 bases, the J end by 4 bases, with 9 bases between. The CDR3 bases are TGTGCCAGCAGTGAATACAGTGGGACCACTGAAGCTTTCTTT. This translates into CASSEYSGTTEAFF.

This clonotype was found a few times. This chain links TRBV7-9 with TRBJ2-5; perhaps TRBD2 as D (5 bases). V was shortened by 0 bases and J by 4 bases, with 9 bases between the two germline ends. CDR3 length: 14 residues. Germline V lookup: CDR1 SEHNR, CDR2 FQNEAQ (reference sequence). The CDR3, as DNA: TGTGCCAGCAGCTTAGCTTTCGGGGTAGAGACCCAGTACTTC. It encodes CASSLAFGVETQYF.

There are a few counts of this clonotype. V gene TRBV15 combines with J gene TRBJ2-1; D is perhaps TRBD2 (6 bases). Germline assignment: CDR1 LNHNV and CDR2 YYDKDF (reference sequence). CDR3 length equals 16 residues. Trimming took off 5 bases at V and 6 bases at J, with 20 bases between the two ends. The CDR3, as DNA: TGTGCCACCAGCGGGGGGTCTTGGGAGTCGGGCAATGAGCAGTTCTTC. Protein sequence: CATSGGSWESGNEQFF. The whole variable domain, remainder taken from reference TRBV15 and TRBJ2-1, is DAMVIQNPRYQVTQFGKPVTLSCSQTLNHNVMYWYQQKSSQAPKLLFHYYDKDFNNEADTPDNFQSRRPNTSFCFLDIRSPGLGDTAMYLCATSGGSWESGNEQFFGPGTRLTVL.

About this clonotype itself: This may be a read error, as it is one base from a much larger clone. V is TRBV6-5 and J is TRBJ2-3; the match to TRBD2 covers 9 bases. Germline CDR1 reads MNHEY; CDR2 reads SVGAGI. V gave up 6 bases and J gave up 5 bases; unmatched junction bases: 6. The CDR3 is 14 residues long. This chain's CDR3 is CASRAAGGKDTQYF. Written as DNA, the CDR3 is TGTGCCAGCAGAGCCGCGGGGGGGAAAGATACGCAGTATTTT.

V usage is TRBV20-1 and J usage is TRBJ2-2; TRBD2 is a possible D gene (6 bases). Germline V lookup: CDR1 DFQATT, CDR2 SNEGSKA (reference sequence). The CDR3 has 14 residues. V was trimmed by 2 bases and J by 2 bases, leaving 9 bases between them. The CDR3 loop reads CSARSGSNTGELFF. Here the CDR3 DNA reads TGCAGTGCTAGAAGCGGGTCAAACACCGGGGAGCTGTTTTTT.

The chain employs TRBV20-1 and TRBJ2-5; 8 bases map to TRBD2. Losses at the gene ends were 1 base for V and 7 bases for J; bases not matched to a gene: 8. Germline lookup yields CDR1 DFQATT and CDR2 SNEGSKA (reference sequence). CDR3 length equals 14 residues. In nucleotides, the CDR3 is TGCAGTGCTAGAGGACTAGCGAGATATGGGACCCAGTACTTC. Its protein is CSARGLARYGTQYF.

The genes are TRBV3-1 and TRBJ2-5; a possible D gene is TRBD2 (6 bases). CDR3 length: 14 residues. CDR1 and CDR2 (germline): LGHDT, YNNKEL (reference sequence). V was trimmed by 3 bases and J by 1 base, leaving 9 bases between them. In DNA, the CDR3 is TGTGCCAGCAGCCACCTAGCGATCCAAGAGACCCAGTACTTC. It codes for CASSHLAIQETQYF.

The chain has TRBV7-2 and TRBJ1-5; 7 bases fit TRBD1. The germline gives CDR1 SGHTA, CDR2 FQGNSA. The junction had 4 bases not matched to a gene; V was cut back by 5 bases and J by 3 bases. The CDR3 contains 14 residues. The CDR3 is CASSGTVTNQPQHF. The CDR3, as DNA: TGTGCCAGCAGCGGGACAGTCACCAATCAGCCCCAGCATTTT. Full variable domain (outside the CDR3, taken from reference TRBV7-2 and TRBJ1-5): GAGVSQSPSNKVTEKGKDVELRCDPISGHTALYWYRQSLGQGLEFLIYFQGNSAPDKSGLPSDRFSAERTGGSVSTLTIQRTQQEDSAVYLCASSGTVTNQPQHFGDGTRLSIL.

CDR3: CSAPGLAVSYEQYF. DNA for the CDR3: TGCAGTGCCCCGGGACTAGCCGTCTCCTACGAGCAGTACTTC. The V call is TRBV20-1, the J call TRBJ2-7; 9 bases match TRBD2. The CDR3 runs to 14 residues. Germline lookup yields CDR1 DFQATT and CDR2 SNEGSKA (reference sequence). Germline trimming cut 6 bases from V and 0 bases from J; bases unmatched to any gene: 6.

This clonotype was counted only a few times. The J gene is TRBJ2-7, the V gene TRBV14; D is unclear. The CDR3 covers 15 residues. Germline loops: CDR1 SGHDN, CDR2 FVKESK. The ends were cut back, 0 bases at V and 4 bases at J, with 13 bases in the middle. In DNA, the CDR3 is TGTGCCAGCAGCCAAGAATTGGGATTCGGGTACGAGCAGTACTTC. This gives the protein CASSQELGFGYEQYF.

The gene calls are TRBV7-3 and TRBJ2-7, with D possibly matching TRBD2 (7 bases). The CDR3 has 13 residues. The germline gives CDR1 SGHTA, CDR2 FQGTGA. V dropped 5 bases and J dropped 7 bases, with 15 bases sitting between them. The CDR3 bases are TGTGCCAGCAGCCAGGGGACTAACAATGAGCAGTACTTC. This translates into CASSQGTNNEQYF.

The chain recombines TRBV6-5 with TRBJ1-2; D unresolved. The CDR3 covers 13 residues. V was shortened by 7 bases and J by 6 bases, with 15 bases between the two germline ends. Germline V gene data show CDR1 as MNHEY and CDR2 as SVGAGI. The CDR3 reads CASIALSGDGYTF. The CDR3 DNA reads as TGTGCCAGCATTGCTCTGTCCGGGGATGGCTACACCTTC.

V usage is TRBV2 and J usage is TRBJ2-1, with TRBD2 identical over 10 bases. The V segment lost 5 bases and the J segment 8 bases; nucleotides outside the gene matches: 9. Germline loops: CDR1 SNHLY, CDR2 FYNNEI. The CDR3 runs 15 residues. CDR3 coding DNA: TGTGCCAGCAGTTCAAGCGGGAGGGCTTGGGATGAGCAGTTCTTC. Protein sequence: CASSSSGRAWDEQFF.

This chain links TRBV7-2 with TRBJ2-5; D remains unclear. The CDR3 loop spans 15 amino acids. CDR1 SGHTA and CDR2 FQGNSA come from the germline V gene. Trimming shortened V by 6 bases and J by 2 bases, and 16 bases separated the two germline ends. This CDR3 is CASSSVGFGQETQYF. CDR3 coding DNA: TGTGCCAGCAGTTCTGTCGGGTTTGGGCAAGAGACCCAGTACTTC.

The CDR3 is CSAIPAPQDYGYTF. The CDR3 region has the DNA TGCAGTGCTATCCCGGCGCCGCAGGACTATGGCTACACCTTC. This chain connects TRBV20-1 to TRBJ1-2; the D is unclear. Trimming took off 4 bases at V and 3 bases at J, with 15 bases between the two ends. The CDR3 is 14 amino acids. Germline V gene data show CDR1 as DFQATT and CDR2 as SNEGSKA (reference sequence).

CDR3 nucleotides: TGTGCCAGCAGTGTTACTAGGGACGAGCAGTACTTC. Amino acid sequence: CASSVTRDEQYF. The gene calls are TRBV6-1 and TRBJ2-7; D perhaps matches TRBD2 (5 bases). Germline CDR1 and CDR2: MNHNS and SASEGT. The CDR3 runs to 12 residues. Trimming shortened V by 4 bases and J by 5 bases, and 9 bases separated the two germline ends.

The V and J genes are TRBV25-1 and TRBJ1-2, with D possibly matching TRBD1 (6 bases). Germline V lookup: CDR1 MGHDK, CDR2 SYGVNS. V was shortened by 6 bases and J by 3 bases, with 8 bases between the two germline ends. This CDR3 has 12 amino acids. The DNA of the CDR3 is TGTGCCAGCAGCAGGGGTTACTATGGCTACACCTTC. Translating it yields CASSRGYYGYTF.

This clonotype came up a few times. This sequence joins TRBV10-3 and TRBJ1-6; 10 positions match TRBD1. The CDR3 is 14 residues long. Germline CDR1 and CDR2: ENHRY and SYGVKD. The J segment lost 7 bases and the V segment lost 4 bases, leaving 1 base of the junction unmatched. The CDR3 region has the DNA TGTGCCATCAGTGGGGACAGGGGAAATTCACCCCTCCACTTT. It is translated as CAISGDRGNSPLHF.

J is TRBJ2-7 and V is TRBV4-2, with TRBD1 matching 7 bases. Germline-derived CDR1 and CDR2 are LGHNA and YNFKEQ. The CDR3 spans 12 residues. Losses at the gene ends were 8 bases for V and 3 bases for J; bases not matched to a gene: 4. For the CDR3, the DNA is TGTGCCAGCCGGGACAGCCGCTACGAGCAGTACTTC. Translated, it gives CASRDSRYEQYF.